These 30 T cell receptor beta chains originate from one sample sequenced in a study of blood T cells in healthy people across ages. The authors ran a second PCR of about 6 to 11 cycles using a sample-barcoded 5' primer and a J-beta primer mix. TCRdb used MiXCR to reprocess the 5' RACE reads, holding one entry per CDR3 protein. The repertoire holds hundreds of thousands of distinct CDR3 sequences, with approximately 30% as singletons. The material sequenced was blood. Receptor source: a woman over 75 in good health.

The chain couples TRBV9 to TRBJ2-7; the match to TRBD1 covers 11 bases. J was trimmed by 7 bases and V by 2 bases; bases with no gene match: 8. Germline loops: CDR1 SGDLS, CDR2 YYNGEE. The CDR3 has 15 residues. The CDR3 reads CASSVEGQGGNEQYF. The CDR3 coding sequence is TGTGCCAGCAGCGTGGAGGGACAGGGGGGGAATGAGCAGTACTTC.

The DNA for the CDR3 is TGCAGTGCATCGGGGCGGCGGGGGGGAGCAGATACGCAGTATTTT. Its translation: CSASGRRGGADTQYF. The chain recombines TRBV20-1 with TRBJ2-3, with 9 bases aligning to TRBD2. The ends lost 6 bases at V and 4 bases at J; junction bases unmatched: 11. This CDR3 contains 15 residues. From germline, CDR1 is DFQATT and CDR2 SNEGSKA (reference sequence).

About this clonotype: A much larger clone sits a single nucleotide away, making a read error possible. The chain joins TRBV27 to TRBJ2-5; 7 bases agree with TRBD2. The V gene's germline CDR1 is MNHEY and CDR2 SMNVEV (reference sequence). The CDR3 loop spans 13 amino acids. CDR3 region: CAGSFGRVETQYF. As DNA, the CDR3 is TGTGCCGGCAGTTTTGGGAGGGTCGAGACCCAGTACTTC.

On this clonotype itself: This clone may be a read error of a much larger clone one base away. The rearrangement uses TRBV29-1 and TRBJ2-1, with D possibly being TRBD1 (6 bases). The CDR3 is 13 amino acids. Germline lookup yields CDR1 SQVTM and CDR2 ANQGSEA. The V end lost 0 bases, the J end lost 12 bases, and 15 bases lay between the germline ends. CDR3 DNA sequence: TGCAGCGTTGAAGATAAGGGACATCATGGGCAGTTCTTC. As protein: CSVEDKGHHGQFF.

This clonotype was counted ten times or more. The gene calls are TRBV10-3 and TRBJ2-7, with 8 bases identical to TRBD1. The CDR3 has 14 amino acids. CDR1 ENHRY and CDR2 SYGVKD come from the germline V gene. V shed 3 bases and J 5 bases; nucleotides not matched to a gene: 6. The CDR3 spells CAISERPGGDEQYF. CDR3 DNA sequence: TGTGCCATCAGTGAAAGGCCAGGGGGCGACGAGCAGTACTTC.

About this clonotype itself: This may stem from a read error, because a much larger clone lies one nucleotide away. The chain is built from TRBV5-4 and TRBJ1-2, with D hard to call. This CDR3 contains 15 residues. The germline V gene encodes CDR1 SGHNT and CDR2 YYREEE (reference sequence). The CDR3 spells CASSLVGRLIYSYTF. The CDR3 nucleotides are TGTGCCAGCAGCTTGGTGGGCAGGCTGATCTATAGCTACACCTTC.

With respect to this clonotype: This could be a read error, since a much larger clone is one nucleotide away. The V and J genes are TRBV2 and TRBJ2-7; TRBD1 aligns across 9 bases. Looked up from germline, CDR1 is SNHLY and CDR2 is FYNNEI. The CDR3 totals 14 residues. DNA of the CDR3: TGTGCCAGCAGTCGACAGGGGGGAACCTACGTGCAGTACTTC. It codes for CASSRQGGTYVQYF.

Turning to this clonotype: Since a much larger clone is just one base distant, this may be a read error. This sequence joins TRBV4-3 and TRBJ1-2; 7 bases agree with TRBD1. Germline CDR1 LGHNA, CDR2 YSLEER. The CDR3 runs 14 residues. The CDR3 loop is CASSQADRSYGHTF. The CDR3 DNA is TGCGCCAGCAGCCAGGCGGACAGGTCTTATGGCCACACCTTC.

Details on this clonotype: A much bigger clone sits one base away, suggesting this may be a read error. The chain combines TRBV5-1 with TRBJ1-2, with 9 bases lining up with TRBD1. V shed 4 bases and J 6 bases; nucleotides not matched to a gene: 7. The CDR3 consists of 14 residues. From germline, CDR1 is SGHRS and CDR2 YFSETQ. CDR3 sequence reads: CASSRDRVRDGYTF. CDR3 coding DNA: TGCGCCAGCAGCCGGGACAGGGTTCGTGATGGCTACACCTTC.

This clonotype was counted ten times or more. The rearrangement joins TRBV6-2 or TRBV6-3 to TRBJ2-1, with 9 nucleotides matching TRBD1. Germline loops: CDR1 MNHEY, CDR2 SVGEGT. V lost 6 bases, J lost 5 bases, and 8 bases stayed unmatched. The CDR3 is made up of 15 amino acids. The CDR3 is CASSIQGAIHNEQFF. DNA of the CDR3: TGTGCCAGCAGCATACAGGGGGCAATCCACAATGAGCAGTTCTTC.

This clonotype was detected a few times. CDR3 coding DNA: TGTGCCAGCAGCTTAGCGGGCGGTGGGTCCACTGAAGCTTTCTTT. This codes for CASSLAGGGSTEAFF. This chain connects TRBV7-9 to TRBJ1-1; no definite D call. Trimming took off 0 bases at V and 4 bases at J, with 12 bases between the two ends. Germline loops: CDR1 SEHNR, CDR2 FQNEAQ (reference sequence). CDR3 size: 15 residues. Combining the CDR3 with reference TRBV7-9 and TRBJ1-1 gives the whole variable domain DTGVSQNPRHKITKRGQNVTFRCDPISEHNRLYWYRQTLGQGPEFLTYFQNEAQLEKSRLLSDRFSAERPKGSFSTLEIQRTEQGDSAMYLCASSLAGGGSTEAFFGQGTRLTVV.

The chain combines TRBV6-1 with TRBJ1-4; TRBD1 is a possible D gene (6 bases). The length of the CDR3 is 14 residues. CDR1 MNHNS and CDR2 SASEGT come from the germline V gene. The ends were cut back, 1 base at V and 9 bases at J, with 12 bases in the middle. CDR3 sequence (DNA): TGTGCCAGCAGTGAAGGCGTACAGGGACAAAAACTGTTTTTT. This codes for CASSEGVQGQKLFF.

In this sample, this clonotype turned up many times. CDR3 sequence reads: CSVDRGEFF. The CDR3 coding sequence is TGCAGCGTTGACAGGGGGGAGTTCTTC. The rearrangement joins TRBV29-1 to TRBJ2-1; TRBD1 might be the D (7 bases). CDR3 length: 9 amino acids. Deletions cut 3 bases from V and 14 bases from J, with 8 bases between. Germline V gene lookup returns CDR1 SQVTM and CDR2 ANQGSEA.

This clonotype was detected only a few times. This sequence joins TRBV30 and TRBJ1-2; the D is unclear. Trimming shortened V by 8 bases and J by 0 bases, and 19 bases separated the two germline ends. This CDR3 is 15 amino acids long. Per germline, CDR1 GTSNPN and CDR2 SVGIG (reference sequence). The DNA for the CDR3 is TGTGCCCTGGTGTTCTACGGACGGGCTAACTATGGCTACACCTTC. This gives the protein CALVFYGRANYGYTF.

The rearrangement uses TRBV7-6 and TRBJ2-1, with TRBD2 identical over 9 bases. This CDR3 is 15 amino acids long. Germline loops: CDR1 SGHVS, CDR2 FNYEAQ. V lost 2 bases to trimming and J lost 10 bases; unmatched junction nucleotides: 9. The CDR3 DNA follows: TGTGCCAGCAGCTTACAAGCGGGGGGAGGACGGGAGCAGTTCTTC. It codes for CASSLQAGGGREQFF.

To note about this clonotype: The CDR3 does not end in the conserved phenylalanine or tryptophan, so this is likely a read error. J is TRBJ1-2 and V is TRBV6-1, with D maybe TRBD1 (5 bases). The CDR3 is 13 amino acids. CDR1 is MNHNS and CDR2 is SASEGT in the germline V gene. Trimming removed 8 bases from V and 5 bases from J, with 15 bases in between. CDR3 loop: CASDSGARYGYTC. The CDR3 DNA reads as TGTGCCAGCGATAGTGGGGCGCGATATGGCTACACCTGC.

CDR3: CASSPRQGGDQPQHF. CDR3 in DNA: TGTGCCAGCAGCCCCCGACAGGGGGGGGATCAGCCCCAGCATTTT. This chain uses TRBV7-2 with TRBJ1-5, with TRBD1 identical over 9 bases. In germline, CDR1 is SGHTA, CDR2 FQGNSA. The CDR3 sequence is 15 residues long. V was pared by 5 bases and J by 5 bases, with 7 bases of the junction left unmatched.

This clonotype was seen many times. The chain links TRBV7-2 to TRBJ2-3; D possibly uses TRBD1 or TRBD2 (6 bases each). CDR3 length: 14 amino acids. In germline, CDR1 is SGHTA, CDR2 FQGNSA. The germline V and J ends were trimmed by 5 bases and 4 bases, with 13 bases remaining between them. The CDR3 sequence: CASSRGVGSDTQYF. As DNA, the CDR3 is TGTGCCAGCAGCAGGGGGGTGGGGTCAGATACGCAGTATTTT.

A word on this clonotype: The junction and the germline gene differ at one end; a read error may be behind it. CDR3 in DNA: TGCGCCAACAGCCGGAGACCCAGGACCTACGAGCAGTACTTC. Its translation: CANSRRPRTYEQYF. The J gene is TRBJ2-7, the V gene TRBV5-1; D remains ambiguous. This CDR3 contains 14 residues. Germline values: CDR1 SGHRS, CDR2 YFSETQ. Together with reference TRBV5-1 and TRBJ2-7, the CDR3 gives the full variable domain: KAGVTQTPRYLIKTRGQQVTLSCSPISGHRSVSWYQQTPGQGLQFLFEYFSETQRNKGNFPGRFSGRQFSNSRSEMNVSTLELGDSALYLCANSRRPRTYEQYFGPGTRLTVT.

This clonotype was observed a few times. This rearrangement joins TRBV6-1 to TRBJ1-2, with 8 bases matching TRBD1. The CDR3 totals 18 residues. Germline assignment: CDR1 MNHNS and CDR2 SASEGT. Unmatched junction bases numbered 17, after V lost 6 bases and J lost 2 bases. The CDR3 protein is CASRTLQGGRRVNYGYTF. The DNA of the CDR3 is TGTGCCAGCAGAACCCTACAGGGGGGCCGAAGAGTAAACTATGGCTACACCTTC.

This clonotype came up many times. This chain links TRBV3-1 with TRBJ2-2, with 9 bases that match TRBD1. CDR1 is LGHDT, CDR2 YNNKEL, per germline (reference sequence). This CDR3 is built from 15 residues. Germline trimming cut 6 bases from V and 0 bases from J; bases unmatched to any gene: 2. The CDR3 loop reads CASSRQGANTGELFF. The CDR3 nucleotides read TGTGCCAGCAGTCGACAGGGGGCGAACACCGGGGAGCTGTTTTTT.

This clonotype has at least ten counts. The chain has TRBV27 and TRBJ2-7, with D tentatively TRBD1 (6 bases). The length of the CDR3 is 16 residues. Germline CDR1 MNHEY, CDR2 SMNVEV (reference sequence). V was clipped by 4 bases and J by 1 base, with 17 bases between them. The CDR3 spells CASSSPQGSGSYEQYF. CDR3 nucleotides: TGTGCCAGCAGTTCACCCCAGGGGTCTGGGTCCTACGAGCAGTACTTC.

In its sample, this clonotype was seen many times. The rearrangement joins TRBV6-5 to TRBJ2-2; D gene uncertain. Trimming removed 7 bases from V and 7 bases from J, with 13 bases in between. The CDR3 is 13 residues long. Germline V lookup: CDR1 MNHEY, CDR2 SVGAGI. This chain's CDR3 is CASTAKVFGELFF. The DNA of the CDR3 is TGTGCCAGCACGGCTAAAGTCTTCGGGGAGCTGTTTTTT.

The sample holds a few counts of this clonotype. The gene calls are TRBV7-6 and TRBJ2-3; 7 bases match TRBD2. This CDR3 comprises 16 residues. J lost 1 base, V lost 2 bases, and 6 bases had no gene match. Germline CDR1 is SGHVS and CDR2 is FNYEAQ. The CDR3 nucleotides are TGTGCCAGCAGCTTAACTATCCGGGGGGGCACAGATACGCAGTATTTT. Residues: CASSLTIRGGTDTQYF.

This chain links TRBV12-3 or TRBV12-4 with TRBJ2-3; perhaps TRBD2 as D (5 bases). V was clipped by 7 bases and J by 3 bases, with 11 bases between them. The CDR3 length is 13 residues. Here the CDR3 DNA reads TGTGCCAGCATCCCGACTACGACAGATACGCAGTATTTT. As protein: CASIPTTTDTQYF.

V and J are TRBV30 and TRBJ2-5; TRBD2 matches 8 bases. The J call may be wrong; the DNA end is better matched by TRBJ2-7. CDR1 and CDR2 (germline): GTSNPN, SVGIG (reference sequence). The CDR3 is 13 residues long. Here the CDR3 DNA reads TGTGCCTGGAATAGAGCGGGGGTAGGCGAGCAGTACTTC. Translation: CAWNRAGVGEQYF.

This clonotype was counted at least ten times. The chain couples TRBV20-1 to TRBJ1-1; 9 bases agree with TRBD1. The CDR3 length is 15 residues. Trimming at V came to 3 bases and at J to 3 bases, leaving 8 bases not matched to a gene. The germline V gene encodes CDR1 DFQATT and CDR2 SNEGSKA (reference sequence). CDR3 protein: CSASPLDRGDTEAFF. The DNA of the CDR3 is TGCAGTGCTAGCCCCCTCGACAGGGGGGACACTGAAGCTTTCTTT.

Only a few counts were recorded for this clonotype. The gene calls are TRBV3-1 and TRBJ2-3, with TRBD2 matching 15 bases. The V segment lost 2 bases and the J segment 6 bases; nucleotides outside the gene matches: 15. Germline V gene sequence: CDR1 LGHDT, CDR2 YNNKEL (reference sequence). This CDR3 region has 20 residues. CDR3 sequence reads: CASSQTRMGLAGGASDTQYF. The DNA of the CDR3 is TGTGCCAGCAGCCAAACCCGAATGGGACTAGCGGGGGGAGCATCGGATACGCAGTATTTT.

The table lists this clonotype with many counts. The CDR3 sequence: CASSYKGNTEAFF. CDR3 in DNA: TGTGCCAGCAGTTATAAGGGTAACACTGAAGCTTTCTTT. J is TRBJ1-1 and V is TRBV6-2 or TRBV6-3; no reliable D call. Between the trimmed V and J ends, which lost 3 bases and 2 bases, there was a span of 7 bases. There are 13 residues in the CDR3. Germline assignment: CDR1 MNHEY and CDR2 SVGEGT.

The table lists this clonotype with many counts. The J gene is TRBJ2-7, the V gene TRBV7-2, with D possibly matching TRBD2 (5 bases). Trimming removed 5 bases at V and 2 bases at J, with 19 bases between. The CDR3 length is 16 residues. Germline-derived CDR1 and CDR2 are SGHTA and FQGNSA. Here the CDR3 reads CASSLRAGTEPYEQYF. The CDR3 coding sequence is TGTGCCAGCAGCCTCCGGGCGGGTACCGAGCCCTACGAGCAGTACTTC.